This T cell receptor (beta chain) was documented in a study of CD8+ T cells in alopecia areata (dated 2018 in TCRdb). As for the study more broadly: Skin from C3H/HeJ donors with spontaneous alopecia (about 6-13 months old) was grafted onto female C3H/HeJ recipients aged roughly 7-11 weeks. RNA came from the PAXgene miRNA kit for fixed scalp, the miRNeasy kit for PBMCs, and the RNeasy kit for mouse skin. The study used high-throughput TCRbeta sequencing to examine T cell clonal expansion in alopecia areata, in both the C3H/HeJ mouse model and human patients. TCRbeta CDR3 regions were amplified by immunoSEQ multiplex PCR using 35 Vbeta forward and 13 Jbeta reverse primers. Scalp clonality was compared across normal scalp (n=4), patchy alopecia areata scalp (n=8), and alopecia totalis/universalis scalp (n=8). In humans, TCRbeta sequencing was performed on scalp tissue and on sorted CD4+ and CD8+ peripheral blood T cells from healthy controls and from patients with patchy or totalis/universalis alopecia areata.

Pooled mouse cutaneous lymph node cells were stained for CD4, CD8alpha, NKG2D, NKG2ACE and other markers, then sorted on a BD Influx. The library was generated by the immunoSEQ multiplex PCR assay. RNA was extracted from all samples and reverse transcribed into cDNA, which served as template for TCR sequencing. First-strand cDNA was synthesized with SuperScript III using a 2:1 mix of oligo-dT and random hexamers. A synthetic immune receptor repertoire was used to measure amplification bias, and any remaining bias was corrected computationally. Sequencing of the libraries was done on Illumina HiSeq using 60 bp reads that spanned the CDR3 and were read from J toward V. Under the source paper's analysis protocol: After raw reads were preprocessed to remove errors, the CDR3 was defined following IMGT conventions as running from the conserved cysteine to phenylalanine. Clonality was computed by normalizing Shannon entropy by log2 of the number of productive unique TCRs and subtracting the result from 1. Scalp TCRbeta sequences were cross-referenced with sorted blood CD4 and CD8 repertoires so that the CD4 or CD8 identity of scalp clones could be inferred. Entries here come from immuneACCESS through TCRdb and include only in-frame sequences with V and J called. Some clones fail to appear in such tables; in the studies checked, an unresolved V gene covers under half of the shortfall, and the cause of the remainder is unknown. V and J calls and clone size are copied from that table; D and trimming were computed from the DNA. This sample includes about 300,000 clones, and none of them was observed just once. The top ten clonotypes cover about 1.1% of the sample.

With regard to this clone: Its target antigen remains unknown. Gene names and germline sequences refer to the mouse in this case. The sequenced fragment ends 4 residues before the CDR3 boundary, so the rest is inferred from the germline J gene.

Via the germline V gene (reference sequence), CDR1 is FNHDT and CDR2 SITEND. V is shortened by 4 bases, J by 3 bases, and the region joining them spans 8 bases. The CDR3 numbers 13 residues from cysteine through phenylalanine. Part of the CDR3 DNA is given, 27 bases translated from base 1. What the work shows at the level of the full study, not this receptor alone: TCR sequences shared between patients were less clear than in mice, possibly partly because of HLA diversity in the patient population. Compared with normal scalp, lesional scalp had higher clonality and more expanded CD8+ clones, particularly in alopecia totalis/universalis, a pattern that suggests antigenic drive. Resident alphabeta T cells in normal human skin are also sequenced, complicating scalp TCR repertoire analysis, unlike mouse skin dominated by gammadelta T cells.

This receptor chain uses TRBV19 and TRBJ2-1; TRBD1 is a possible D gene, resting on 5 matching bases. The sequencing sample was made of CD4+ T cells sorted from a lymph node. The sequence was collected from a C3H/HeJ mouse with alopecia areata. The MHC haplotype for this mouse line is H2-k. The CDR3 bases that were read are TGTGCCAGCAGTTCAGGGAGCTATGCT. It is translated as CASSSGSYA. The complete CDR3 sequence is CASSSGSYAEQFF.